These 18 T cell receptor beta chains originate from one sample sequenced in a study of response to subunit inactivated influenza vaccine (dated by TCRdb to about 2018). Library preparation employed RT-PCR. The reads were generated on an Illumina HiSeq 2500. TCRdb's own reprocessing of the public reads used fastp at Q25 and MiXCR and kept productive beta chains. One record per CDR3 amino acid sequence lists the most common genes and DNA. This sample lists roughly 190,000 distinct CDR3 sequences; approximately 12% were detected once. About 29% of the sample comes from the top ten. These sequences were also reported in another study, on T cells expressing NK-cell markers. As that second paper reports: 5'RACE template switching, by which a universal primer site and unique molecular identifiers were added, was used to make TCR beta cDNA libraries.

The input for sequencing was CD8+ T cells sorted from PBMCs, taken approximately 13 days after vaccination. These receptors all stem from a man in his fifties or sixties who received an inactivated influenza vaccine. Donor details come from another sample of the same person, matched by shared clones.

This clonotype appeared a few times. This chain connects TRBV28 to TRBJ2-3; 11 nucleotides match TRBD2. CDR1 and CDR2 (germline): MDHEN, SYDVKM. V shed 7 bases and J 5 bases; nucleotides not matched to a gene: 2. The CDR3 runs 13 residues. CDR3 sequence reads: CASIGLAGDTQYF. CDR3 coding DNA: TGTGCCAGCATTGGACTAGCGGGAGATACGCAGTATTTT.

The rearrangement links TRBV28 to TRBJ2-7; maybe TRBD1 (5 bases). Trimming stripped 6 bases from V and 3 bases from J, with 15 bases between. Germline V gene data show CDR1 as MDHEN and CDR2 as SYDVKM. This CDR3 has 14 residues. CDR3 residues: CASSKGHHLYEQYF. The CDR3 DNA is TGTGCCAGCAGCAAAGGACACCACCTCTACGAGCAGTACTTC. The full variable domain, with the rest looked up from reference TRBV28 and TRBJ2-7, is DVKVTQSSRYLVKRTGEKVFLECVQDMDHENMFWYRQDPGLGLRLIYFSYDVKMKEKGDIPEGYSVSREKKERFSLILESASTNQTSMYLCASSKGHHLYEQYFGPGTRLTVT.

The genes are TRBV2 and TRBJ2-1, with 7 bases aligning to TRBD2. V was clipped by 11 bases and J by 9 bases; unmatched bases: 10. This CDR3 has 12 amino acids. CDR1 and CDR2 (germline): SNHLY, FYNNEI. In DNA form, the CDR3 reads TGTGCCCGCCGGATTGAGCGGGGTGAGCAGTTCTTC. As protein: CARRIERGEQFF.

This clonotype was detected many times. The chain joins TRBV4-1 to TRBJ2-2; possible D gene TRBD2, 7 bases. V gave up 0 bases and J gave up 7 bases, with 15 bases separating them. CDR1 is MGHRA and CDR2 is YSYEKL in the germline V gene. CDR3 size: 16 residues. CDR3 region: CASSQDQAGEGGELFF. As DNA, the CDR3 is TGCGCCAGCAGCCAAGATCAAGCAGGGGAGGGCGGGGAGCTGTTTTTT.

This chain uses TRBV12-3 or TRBV12-4 with TRBJ2-3; D is perhaps TRBD1 (6 bases). CDR3 length: 18 amino acids. The V end lost 3 bases, the J end lost 0 bases, and 19 bases lay between the germline ends. The CDR3 DNA follows: TGTGCCAGCAGTTTCTGGCTTGGGCAGGGGCTTAGCACAGATACGCAGTATTTT. Its protein is CASSFWLGQGLSTDTQYF.

Ten or more counts support this clonotype. Here the CDR3 reads CASSQVTGDQPQHF. The CDR3, as DNA: TGTGCCAGCAGCCAAGTGACAGGGGATCAGCCCCAGCATTTT. V is TRBV3-1 and J is TRBJ1-5; 8 nucleotides line up with TRBD1. The V segment lost 1 base and the J segment 5 bases; nucleotides outside the gene matches: 1. CDR3 length equals 14 residues. CDR1 is LGHDT, CDR2 YNNKEL, per germline (reference sequence).

This chain links TRBV28 with TRBJ2-1; no firm D call. CDR3 length equals 15 residues. With 3 bases removed from V and 4 bases from J, the gap between germline ends came to 13 bases. Germline assignment: CDR1 MDHEN and CDR2 SYDVKM. The CDR3 spells CASSFIGQTYNEQFF. CDR3 DNA: TGTGCCAGCAGTTTCATTGGGCAAACTTACAATGAGCAGTTCTTC. Full variable domain (outside the CDR3, taken from reference TRBV28 and TRBJ2-1): DVKVTQSSRYLVKRTGEKVFLECVQDMDHENMFWYRQDPGLGLRLIYFSYDVKMKEKGDIPEGYSVSREKKERFSLILESASTNQTSMYLCASSFIGQTYNEQFFGPGTRLTVL.

This clonotype has more than one count but fewer than ten. The chain carries TRBV7-2 and TRBJ2-7; D call uncertain. Trimming shortened V by 5 bases and J by 6 bases, and 17 bases separated the two germline ends. The CDR3 contains 14 residues. Germline values: CDR1 SGHTA, CDR2 FQGNSA. The CDR3 loop reads CASSVITGPGEQYF. The DNA for the CDR3 is TGTGCCAGCAGCGTAATTACGGGTCCGGGCGAGCAGTACTTC.

The chain combines TRBV4-3 with TRBJ2-1, with D unclear. V was pared by 0 bases and J by 0 bases, with 12 bases between. CDR1 and CDR2 from the germline V gene are LGHNA and YSLEER. The CDR3 spans 17 residues. CDR3 nucleotide sequence: TGCGCCAGCAGCCAAGATCTTCCCTCTAGCTCCTACAATGAGCAGTTCTTC. Its translation is CASSQDLPSSSYNEQFF.

This clonotype has a handful of counts. This chain links TRBV6-1 with TRBJ2-3; D is possibly TRBD1 (5 bases). The V gene's germline CDR1 is MNHNS and CDR2 SASEGT. Trimming removed 5 bases at V and 4 bases at J, with 10 bases between. The CDR3 contains 13 residues. CDR3 loop: CASSPSRADTQYF. CDR3 in DNA: TGTGCCAGCAGTCCATCCAGGGCAGATACGCAGTATTTT.

This clonotype was counted between two and nine times. This chain links TRBV5-1 with TRBJ2-1; D not resolved. The V gene's germline CDR1 is SGHRS and CDR2 YFSETQ. V lost 3 bases and J 5 bases, leaving 6 bases between the germline ends. This CDR3 region has 12 residues. In nucleotides, the CDR3 is TGCGCCAGCAGCTCGACAAACAATGAGCAGTTCTTC. Amino acids: CASSSTNNEQFF.

This clonotype was observed a few times. V and J are TRBV4-3 and TRBJ2-1, with D possibly being TRBD2 (6 bases). V lost 0 bases, J lost 0 bases, and 12 bases lay in between. The CDR3 length is 17 residues. Germline CDR1 is LGHNA and CDR2 is YSLEER. CDR3 bases: TGCGCCAGCAGCCAAGATTCGGCGGGAAGCTCCTACAATGAGCAGTTCTTC. Protein sequence: CASSQDSAGSSYNEQFF.

The chain recombines TRBV19 with TRBJ2-1; D uncertain. V lost 5 bases and J 3 bases, leaving 11 bases between the germline ends. CDR3 length: 14 residues. Per the germline V gene, CDR1 is LNHDA and CDR2 is SQIVND (reference sequence). This CDR3 is CASSVSPIYNEQFF. CDR3 nucleotide sequence: TGTGCCAGTAGTGTCTCCCCGATCTACAATGAGCAGTTCTTC. Combining the CDR3 with reference TRBV19 and TRBJ2-1 gives the whole variable domain DGGITQSPKYLFRKEGQNVTLSCEQNLNHDAMYWYRQDPGQGLRLIYYSQIVNDFQKGDIAEGYSVSREKKESFPLTVTSAQKNPTAFYLCASSVSPIYNEQFFGPGTRLTVL.

The V gene is TRBV7-2, the J gene TRBJ2-2, with D hard to call. CDR1 is SGHTA and CDR2 is FQGNSA in the germline V gene. Trimming left V 1 base short and J 5 bases short, with 11 bases between. The CDR3 has 15 amino acids. The CDR3 nucleotides read TGTGCCAGCAGCTTAGTCCTATCAGCGACCGGGGAGCTGTTTTTT. This gives the protein CASSLVLSATGELFF.

The chain is built from TRBV4-3 and TRBJ1-1; a possible D gene is TRBD1 (5 bases). In germline, CDR1 is LGHNA, CDR2 YSLEER. V lost 0 bases and J 1 base, leaving 15 bases between the germline ends. CDR3 length: 17 residues. CDR3 coding DNA: TGCGCCAGCAGCCAAGATCCCCAGGGAATGGAGAACACTGAAGCTTTCTTT. Amino acids: CASSQDPQGMENTEAFF.

This clonotype was seen many times. The V call is TRBV29-1, the J call TRBJ2-7; 7 bases match TRBD2. V shed 2 bases and J 2 bases; nucleotides not matched to a gene: 3. The CDR3 totals 13 residues. Germline-derived CDR1 and CDR2 are SQVTM and ANQGSEA. CDR3 bases: TGCAGCGTTGAAACGGGAGGACCCTACGAGCAGTACTTC. Translation gives CSVETGGPYEQYF.

Only a few counts were recorded for this clonotype. The chain uses TRBV29-1 and TRBJ2-1, with 9 bases lining up with TRBD1. The V and J ends lost 6 bases and 4 bases, in that order; junction bases with no gene match: 7. Germline V CDR1 and CDR2: SQVTM, ANQGSEA. The CDR3 consists of 14 residues. CDR3 region: CSVPQGAGYNEQFF. DNA of the CDR3: TGCAGCGTCCCACAGGGGGCAGGGTACAATGAGCAGTTCTTC.

The chain is built from TRBV9 and TRBJ2-7, with TRBD1 matching 7 bases. Germline V CDR1 and CDR2: SGDLS, YYNGEE. The CDR3 has 15 residues. Trimming cost V 0 bases and J 3 bases; bases outside gene matches: 6. The CDR3, as DNA: TGTGCCAGCAGCGTAGGAGTAGGGGGCAGCTACGAGCAGTACTTC. Amino acids: CASSVGVGGSYEQYF.